This TCR beta chain was documented in a study of OX40 agonist ivuxolimab in advanced cancers. In the study overall: Those treated in dose escalation had hepatocellular carcinoma, melanoma, renal cell cancer or head and neck cancer.

This clone turned up a few times. This CDR3 comprises 14 residues. Germline assignment: CDR1 SGHVS and CDR2 FQNEAQ. Trimming at V came to 3 bases and at J to 6 bases, leaving 8 bases not matched to a gene. Profiled with immunoSEQ multiplex PCR; TCRdb holds only in-frame clones, not every one. The table has fewer than 100,000 clones, approximately 84% seen once; the top ten hold 0.35% to 0.45%. J is TRBJ2-7 and V is TRBV7-8, with 7 nucleotides matching TRBD1. The source is an adult with an advanced solid tumor such as melanoma, head and neck, liver or kidney cancer. Sequenced here: CD4+ or CD8+ T cells sorted from blood, sampled in a trial of the OX40 agonist ivuxolimab. This chain's CDR3 is CASSFSTGEFEQYV. CDR3 nucleotide sequence: TGTGCCAGCAGCTTTAGCACAGGGGAGTTCGAGCAGTACGTC.